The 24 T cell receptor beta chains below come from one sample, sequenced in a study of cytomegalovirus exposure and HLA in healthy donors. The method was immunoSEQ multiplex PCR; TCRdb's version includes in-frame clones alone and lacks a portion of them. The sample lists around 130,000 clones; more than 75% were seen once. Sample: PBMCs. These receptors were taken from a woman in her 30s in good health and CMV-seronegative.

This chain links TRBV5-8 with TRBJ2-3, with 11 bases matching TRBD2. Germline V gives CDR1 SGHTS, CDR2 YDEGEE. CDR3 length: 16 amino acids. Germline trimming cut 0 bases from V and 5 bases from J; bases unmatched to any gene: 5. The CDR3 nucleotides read TGTGCCAGCAGCTTGGGTAGCGGGGGGGCCGGAGATACGCAGTATTTT. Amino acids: CASSLGSGGAGDTQYF. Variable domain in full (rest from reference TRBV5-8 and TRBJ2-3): EAGVTQSPTHLIKTRGQQATLRCSPISGHTSVYWYQQALGLGLQFLLWYDEGEERNRGNFPPRFSGRQFPNYSSELNVNALELEDSALYLCASSLGSGGAGDTQYFGPGTRLTVL.

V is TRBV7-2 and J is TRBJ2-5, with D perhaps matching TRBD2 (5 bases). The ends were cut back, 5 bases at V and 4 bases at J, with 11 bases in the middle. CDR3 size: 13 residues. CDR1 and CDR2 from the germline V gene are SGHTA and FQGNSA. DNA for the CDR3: TGTGCCAGCAGCCGCAAGGCGGGAGAGACCCAGTACTTC. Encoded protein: CASSRKAGETQYF.

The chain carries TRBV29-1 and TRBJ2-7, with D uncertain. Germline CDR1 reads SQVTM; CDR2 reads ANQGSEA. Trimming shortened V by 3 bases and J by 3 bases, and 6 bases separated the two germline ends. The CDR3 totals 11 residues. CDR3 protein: CSVEVGYEQYF. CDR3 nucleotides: TGCAGCGTTGAGGTCGGCTACGAGCAGTACTTC.

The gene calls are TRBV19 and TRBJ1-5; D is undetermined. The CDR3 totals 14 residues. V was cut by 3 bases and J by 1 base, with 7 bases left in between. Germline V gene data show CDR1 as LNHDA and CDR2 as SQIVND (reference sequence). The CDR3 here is CASSISVSNQPQHF. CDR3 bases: TGTGCCAGTAGTATCTCAGTGAGCAATCAGCCCCAGCATTTT.

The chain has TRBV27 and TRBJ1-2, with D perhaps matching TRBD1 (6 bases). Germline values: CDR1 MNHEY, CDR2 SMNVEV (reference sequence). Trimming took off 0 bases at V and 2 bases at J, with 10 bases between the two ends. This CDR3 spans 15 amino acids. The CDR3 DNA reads TGTGCCAGCAGTTTATCAGTAGGGGGAAACTATGGCTACACCTTC. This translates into CASSLSVGGNYGYTF.

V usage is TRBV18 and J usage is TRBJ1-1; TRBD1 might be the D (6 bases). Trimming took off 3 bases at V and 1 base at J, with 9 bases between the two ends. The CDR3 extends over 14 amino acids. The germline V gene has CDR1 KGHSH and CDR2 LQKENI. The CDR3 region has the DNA TGTGCCAGCTCACCTGACAGGACGAACACTGAAGCTTTCTTT. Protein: CASSPDRTNTEAFF.

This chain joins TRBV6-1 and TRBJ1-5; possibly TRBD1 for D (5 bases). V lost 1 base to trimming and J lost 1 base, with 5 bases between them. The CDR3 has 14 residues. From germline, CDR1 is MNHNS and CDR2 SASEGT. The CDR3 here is CASSEGQSNQPQHF. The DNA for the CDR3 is TGTGCCAGCAGTGAAGGACAGAGCAATCAGCCCCAGCATTTT.

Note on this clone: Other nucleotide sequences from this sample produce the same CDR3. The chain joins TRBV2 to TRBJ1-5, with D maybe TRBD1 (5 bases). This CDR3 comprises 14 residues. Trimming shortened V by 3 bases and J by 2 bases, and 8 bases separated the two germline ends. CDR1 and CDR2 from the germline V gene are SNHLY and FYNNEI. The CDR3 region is CASSDQGGNQPQHF. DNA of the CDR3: TGTGCCAGCAGTGATCAGGGCGGCAATCAGCCCCAGCATTTT.

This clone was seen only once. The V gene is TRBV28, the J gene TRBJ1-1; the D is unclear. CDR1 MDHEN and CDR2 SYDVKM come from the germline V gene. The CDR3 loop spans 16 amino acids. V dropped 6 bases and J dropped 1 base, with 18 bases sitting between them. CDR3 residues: CASSTPGIQQNTEAFF. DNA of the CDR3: TGTGCCAGCAGCACCCCGGGGATACAGCAGAACACTGAAGCTTTCTTT. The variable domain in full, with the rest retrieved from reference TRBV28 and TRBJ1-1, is DVKVTQSSRYLVKRTGEKVFLECVQDMDHENMFWYRQDPGLGLRLIYFSYDVKMKEKGDIPEGYSVSREKKERFSLILESASTNQTSMYLCASSTPGIQQNTEAFFGQGTRLTVV.

The CDR3 DNA reads as TGCAGCGTCGAAAGGTGGCCAGGGGGTGACGAGCAGTACTTC. Its protein product is CSVERWPGGDEQYF. This chain uses TRBV29-1 with TRBJ2-7, with 7 bases identical to TRBD1. The V gene end was trimmed by 6 bases and the J gene end by 5 bases; junction bases not matched to a gene: 13. Germline V CDR1 and CDR2: SQVTM, ANQGSEA. There are 14 residues in the CDR3.

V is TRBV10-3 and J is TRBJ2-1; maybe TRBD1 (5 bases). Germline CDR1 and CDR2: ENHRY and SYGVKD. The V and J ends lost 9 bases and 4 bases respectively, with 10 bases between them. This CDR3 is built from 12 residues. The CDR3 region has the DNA TGTGCCATAGGACAAACTTACAATGAGCAGTTCTTC. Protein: CAIGQTYNEQFF.

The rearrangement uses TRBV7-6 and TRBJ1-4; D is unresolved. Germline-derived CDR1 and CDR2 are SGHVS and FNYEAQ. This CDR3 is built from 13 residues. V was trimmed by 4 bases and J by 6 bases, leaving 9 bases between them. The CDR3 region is CASSSQADEKLFF. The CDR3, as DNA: TGTGCCAGCAGCTCCCAGGCTGATGAAAAACTGTTTTTT.

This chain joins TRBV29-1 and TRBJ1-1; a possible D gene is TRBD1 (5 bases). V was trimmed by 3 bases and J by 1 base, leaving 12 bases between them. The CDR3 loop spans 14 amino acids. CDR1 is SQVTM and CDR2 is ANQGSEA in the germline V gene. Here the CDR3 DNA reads TGCAGCGTTGACGGGGGAATTGGGAACACTGAAGCTTTCTTT. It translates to CSVDGGIGNTEAFF.

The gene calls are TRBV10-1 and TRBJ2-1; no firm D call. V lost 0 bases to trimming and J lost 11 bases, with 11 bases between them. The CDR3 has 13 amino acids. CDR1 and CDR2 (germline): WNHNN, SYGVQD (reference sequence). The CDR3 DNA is TGCGCCAGCAGTGAGTCCCCCCCTGAGAAGCAGTTCTTC. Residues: CASSESPPEKQFF.

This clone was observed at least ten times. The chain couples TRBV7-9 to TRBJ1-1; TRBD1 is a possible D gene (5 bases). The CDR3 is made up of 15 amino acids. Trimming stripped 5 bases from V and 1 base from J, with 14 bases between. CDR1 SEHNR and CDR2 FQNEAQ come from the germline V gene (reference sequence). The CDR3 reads CASSGPGGANTEAFF. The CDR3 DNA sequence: TGTGCCAGCAGCGGCCCGGGTGGGGCGAACACTGAAGCTTTCTTT.

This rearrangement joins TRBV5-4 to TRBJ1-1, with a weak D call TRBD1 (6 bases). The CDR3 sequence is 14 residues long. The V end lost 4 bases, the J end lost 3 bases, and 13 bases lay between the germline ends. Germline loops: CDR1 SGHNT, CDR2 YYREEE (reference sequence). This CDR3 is CASSNRQGHTEAFF. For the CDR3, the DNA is TGTGCCAGCAGCAATCGTCAGGGGCACACTGAAGCTTTCTTT.

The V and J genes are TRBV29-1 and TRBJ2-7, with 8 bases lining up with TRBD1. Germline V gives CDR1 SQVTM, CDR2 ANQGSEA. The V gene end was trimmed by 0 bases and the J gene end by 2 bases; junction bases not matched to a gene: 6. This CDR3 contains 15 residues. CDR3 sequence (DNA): TGCAGCGTTGAAGATCAGCAGGGGGCTACCTACGAGCAGTACTTC. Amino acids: CSVEDQQGATYEQYF.

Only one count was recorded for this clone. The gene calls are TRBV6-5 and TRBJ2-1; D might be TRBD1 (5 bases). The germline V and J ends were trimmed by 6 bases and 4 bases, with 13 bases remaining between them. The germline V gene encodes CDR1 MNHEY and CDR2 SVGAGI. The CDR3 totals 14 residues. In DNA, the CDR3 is TGTGCCAGCAGAGGGGCAGACCTTTACAATGAGCAGTTCTTC. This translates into CASRGADLYNEQFF.

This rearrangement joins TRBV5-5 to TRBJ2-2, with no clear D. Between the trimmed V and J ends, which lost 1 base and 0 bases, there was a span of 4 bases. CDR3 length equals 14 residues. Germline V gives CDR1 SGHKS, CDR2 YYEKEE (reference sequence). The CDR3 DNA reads TGTGCCAGCAGCTTGCTCCCGAACACCGGGGAGCTGTTTTTT. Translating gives CASSLLPNTGELFF.

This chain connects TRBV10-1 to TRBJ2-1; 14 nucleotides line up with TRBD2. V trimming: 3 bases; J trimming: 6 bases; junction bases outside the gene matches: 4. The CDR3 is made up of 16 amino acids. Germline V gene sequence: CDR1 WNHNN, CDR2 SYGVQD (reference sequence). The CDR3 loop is CASSDGLAGGPNEQFF. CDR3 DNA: TGCGCCAGCAGTGACGGACTAGCGGGGGGCCCCAATGAGCAGTTCTTC.

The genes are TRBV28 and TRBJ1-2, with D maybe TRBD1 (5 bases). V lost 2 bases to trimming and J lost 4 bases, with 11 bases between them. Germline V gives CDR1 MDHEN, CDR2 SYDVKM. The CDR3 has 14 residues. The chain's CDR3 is CASSLKGRGYGYTF. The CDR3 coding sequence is TGTGCCAGCAGTTTAAAGGGGCGCGGCTATGGCTACACCTTC.

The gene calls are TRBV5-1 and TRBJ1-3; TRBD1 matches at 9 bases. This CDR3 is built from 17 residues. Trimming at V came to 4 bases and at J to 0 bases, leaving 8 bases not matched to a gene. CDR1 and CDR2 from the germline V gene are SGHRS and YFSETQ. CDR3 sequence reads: CASSPSGTGSSGNTIYF. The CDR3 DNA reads TGCGCCAGCAGCCCATCCGGGACAGGGTCCTCTGGAAACACCATATATTTT.

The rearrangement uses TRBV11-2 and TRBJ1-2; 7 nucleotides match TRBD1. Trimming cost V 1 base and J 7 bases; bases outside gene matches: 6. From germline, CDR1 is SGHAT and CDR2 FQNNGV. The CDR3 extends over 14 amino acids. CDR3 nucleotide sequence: TGTGCCAGCAGCTTAGTGGTTCAGGGGGGTGGCTACACCTTC. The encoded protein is CASSLVVQGGGYTF.

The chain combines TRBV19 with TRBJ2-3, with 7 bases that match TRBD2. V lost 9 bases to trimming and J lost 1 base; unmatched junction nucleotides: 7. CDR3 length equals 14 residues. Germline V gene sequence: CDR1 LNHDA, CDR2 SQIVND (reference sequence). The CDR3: CASARAGGTDTQYF. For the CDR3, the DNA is TGTGCCAGCGCTCGGGCGGGGGGCACAGATACGCAGTATTTT.